This T cell receptor (beta chain) was sequenced in a study of blood T cell repertoires in COVID-19. Across the study: Sources were T cells, B-cell-depleted T cells, or PBMCs; the material itself was cDNA or gDNA.

The table came from immunoSEQ multiplex PCR; TCRdb's copy has only in-frame clones and leaves some out. The table includes approximately 250,000 clones, about 89% detected once. V was pared by 7 bases and J by 6 bases, with 9 bases between. The CDR3 has 10 amino acids. Germline assignment: CDR1 DFQATT and CDR2 SNEGSKA (reference sequence). Recovery among Cohort 3 donors was established by two negative PCRs, clearance, or symptom resolution. The sample was PBMCs or T cells enriched from blood (not recorded which). V is TRBV20-1 and J is TRBJ1-2, with a weak D call TRBD1 (5 bases). The sequence derives from a young woman who had recovered from COVID-19. CDR3 DNA: TGCAGTGGCAGGGAAAATGGCTACACCTTC. Protein sequence: CSGRENGYTF.